This TCR beta chain stems from a study of blood T cell repertoires in COVID-19 (dated by TCRdb to the early 2020s). Regarding the research as a whole: Samples from collaborators originated in the United States, Italy and Spain and spanned both the acute and convalescent phases of COVID-19. The material from the prospective study consisted of cDNA or gDNA derived from T cells, B-cell-depleted T cells, or PBMCs. The dataset comprised deeply sampled blood TCRbeta repertoires from subjects exposed to, actively infected with, or recovered from COVID-19. A freely available public database, intended as a resource for researchers studying the immune response to SARS-CoV-2, is where the repertoires were released. Samples came from the ongoing ImmuneRACE study (first 160 participants) plus 1,254 subjects from 6 global collaborators. Nearly every sample came with metadata listing a de-identified subject ID, COVID-19 status, age in years and sex. HLA class I and class II types, where available, came from metadata supplied by the sample provider rather than from assay-based typing.

V trim: 9 bases; J trim: 3 bases; unmatched bases: 9. Per the germline V gene (reference sequence), LNHDA is the CDR1 and SQIVND is the CDR2. Spanning cysteine to phenylalanine, the CDR3 consists of 15 amino acids. CDR3 DNA is the only sequence kept; it has 45 bases, read in frame from the first base. The immunoSEQ Assay, a bias-controlled multiplex PCR, was used to amplify TCRbeta CDR3 regions from genomic DNA. The original pipeline was this. The number of nucleated cells in each sample was estimated from the amplification of reference gene primers within the assay. To quantify the absolute abundance of each unique TCRbeta CDR3 rearrangement, sequence reads were collapsed and filtered. For each sample, productive Simpson clonality was calculated as the square root of Simpson's diversity index across productive rearrangements. TCRdb took over this immuneACCESS table, retaining in-frame rearrangements with V and J assigned. Such tables are incomplete; in checked studies, under half of the missing clones stem from an unresolved V gene, and the remainder is unexplained. The D gene and trimming were derived from the DNA, and the V and J assignments and clone size from that table. The sample yields some 150,000 clones; around 80% were counted once. The ten top clones hold about 1.5% of the sample.

About this clone: It lacks a known antigen. Per-base qualities were not stored, and no clone one base away is much larger.

Enrolling through a virtual design, the prospective study's participants ranged in age from roughly 18 to 100 years and lived across 20 to 30 United States geographic areas. To assign participants to cohorts, the prospective study relied on clinical history that participants themselves reported in a screening survey and a study questionnaire. A participant counted as exposed if, within 2 weeks of entering the study, that participant had been in contact with someone who had a PCR-confirmed or clinician-diagnosed COVID-19 case. In the prospective study, whole blood, serum and a nasopharyngeal or oropharyngeal swab were collected from each participant by mobile phlebotomists. Over a roughly 2-month period, participants in the prospective study had the option of providing additional blood draws and questionnaires. Blood samples from the prospective study were shipped frozen or at room temperature prior to DNA extraction.

General conclusions and limits of the study: The quantity of clinical and demographic metadata differed by source and by participant and was supplied without curation.

The receptor was derived from a woman aged 18-30 years who had been exposed to COVID-19. Sequenced material: PBMCs or T cells enriched from blood (not recorded which). The rearranged chain carries TRBV19 and TRBJ1-4; 8 nucleotides in the junction match TRBD1. This receptor carries the CDR3 CASHRTTGANEKLFF. The base sequence is TGTGCCAGCCACCGCACGACAGGGGCTAATGAAAAACTGTTTTTT.